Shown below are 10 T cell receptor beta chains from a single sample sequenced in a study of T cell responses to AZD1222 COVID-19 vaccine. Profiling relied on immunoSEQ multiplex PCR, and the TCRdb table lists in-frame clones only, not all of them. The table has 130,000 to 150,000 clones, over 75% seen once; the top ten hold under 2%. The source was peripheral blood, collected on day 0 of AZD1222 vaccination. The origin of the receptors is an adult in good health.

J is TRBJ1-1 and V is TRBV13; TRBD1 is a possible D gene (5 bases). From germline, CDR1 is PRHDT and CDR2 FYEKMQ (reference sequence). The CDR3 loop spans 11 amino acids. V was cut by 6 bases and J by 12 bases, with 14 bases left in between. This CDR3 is CASSRQGVPFF. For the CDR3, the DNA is TGTGCCAGCAGTCGGCAGGGAGTACCTTTCTTT.

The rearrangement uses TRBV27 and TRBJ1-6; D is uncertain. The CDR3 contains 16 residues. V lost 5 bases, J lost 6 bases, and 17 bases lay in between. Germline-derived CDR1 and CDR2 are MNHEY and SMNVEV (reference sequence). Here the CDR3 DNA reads TGTGCCAGCAGTCGACTAGAGGTTTCGGGTAATTCACCCCTCCACTTT. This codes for CASSRLEVSGNSPLHF.

CDR3: CASSQIHGPYEQYF. The CDR3 DNA reads TGTGCCAGCAGCCAAATACACGGACCCTACGAGCAGTACTTC. The chain links TRBV3-1 (or the pseudogene TRBV3-2) to TRBJ2-7; D gene ambiguous. The germline V gene has CDR1 LGHDT and CDR2 YNNKEL (reference sequence). The CDR3 has 14 residues. Trimming left V 2 bases short and J 2 bases short, with 10 bases between.

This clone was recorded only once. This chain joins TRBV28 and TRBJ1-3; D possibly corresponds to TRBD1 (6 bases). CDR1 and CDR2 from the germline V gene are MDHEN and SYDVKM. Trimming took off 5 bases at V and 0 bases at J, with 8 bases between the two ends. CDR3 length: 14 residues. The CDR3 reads CASSRQASGNTIYF. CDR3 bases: TGTGCCAGCAGTCGACAGGCCTCTGGAAACACCATATATTTT.

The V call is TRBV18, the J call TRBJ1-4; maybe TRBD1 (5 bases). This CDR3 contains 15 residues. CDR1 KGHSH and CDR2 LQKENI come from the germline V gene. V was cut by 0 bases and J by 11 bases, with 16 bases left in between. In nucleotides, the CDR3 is TGTGCCAGCTCACCACCGGGCACAGCACAGGCCAAACTGTTTTTT. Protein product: CASSPPGTAQAKLFF.

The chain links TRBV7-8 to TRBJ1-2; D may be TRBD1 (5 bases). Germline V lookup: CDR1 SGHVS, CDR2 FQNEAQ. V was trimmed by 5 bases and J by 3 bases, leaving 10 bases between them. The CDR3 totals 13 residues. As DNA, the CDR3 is TGTGCCAGCAGCCCAGGGACCGACTATGGCTACACCTTC. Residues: CASSPGTDYGYTF.

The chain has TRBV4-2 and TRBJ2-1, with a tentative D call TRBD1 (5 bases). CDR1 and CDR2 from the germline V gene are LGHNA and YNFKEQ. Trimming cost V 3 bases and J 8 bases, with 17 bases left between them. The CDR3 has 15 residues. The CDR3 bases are TGTGCCAGCAGCCAGGATACAGGCTTCGTCGATGAGCAGTTCTTC. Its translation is CASSQDTGFVDEQFF.

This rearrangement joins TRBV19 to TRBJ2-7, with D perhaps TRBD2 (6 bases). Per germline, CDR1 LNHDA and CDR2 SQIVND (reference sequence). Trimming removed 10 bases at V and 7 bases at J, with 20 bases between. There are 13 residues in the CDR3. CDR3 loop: CATGRGNTGEQYF. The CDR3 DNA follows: TGTGCCACCGGTCGGGGGAACACGGGTGAGCAGTACTTC.

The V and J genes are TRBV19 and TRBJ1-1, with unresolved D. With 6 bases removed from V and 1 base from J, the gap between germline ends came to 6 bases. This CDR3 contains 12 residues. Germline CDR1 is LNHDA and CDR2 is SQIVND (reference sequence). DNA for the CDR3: TGTGCCAGTAGGACACAGAACACTGAAGCTTTCTTT. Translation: CASRTQNTEAFF.

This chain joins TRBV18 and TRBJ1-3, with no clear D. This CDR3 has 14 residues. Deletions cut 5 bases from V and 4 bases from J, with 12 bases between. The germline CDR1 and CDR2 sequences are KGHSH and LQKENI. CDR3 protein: CASSDLSSGNTIYF. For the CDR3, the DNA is TGTGCCAGCTCAGATCTTTCATCCGGAAACACCATATATTTT.